This TCR beta chain stems from a study of blood T cell repertoires in COVID-19 (dated by TCRdb to 2019 to 2021). The study in broad terms: Collaborator samples came from the United States, Italy and Spain and covered acute and convalescent phases of COVID-19. The material from the prospective study consisted of cDNA or gDNA derived from T cells, B-cell-depleted T cells, or PBMCs. The dataset comprised deeply sampled blood TCRbeta repertoires from subjects exposed to, actively infected with, or recovered from COVID-19. The repertoires were released in a freely available public database intended as a resource for research on the immune response to SARS-CoV-2. Samples came from the ongoing ImmuneRACE study (first 160 participants) plus 1,254 subjects from 6 global collaborators. Nearly every sample came with metadata listing a de-identified subject ID, COVID-19 status, age in years and sex. Where HLA class I and class II types were available, the types were taken from metadata supplied by the sample provider, not from assay-based typing.

Concerning this clone itself: Its antigen has not been determined. Within one base of it there is no much larger clone, and no base qualities were kept.

Broader findings and caveats from the paper: Clinical and demographic metadata were provided uncurated, with the amount varying by source and participant.

TCRbeta CDR3 regions were amplified from genomic DNA by means of the immunoSEQ Assay, a bias-controlled multiplex PCR. The authors' analysis ran thus. The number of nucleated cells in each sample was estimated by amplification of reference gene primers within the assay. Sequence reads were collapsed and filtered to measure the absolute abundance of every unique TCRbeta CDR3 rearrangement. For each sample, productive Simpson clonality was calculated by taking the square root of Simpson's diversity index across productive rearrangements. In its TCRdb copy, this immuneACCESS table keeps in-frame sequences only and misses some clones. Where compared with another copy, unresolved V genes explain less than half of these, and the others have no known cause. That table furnishes V, J and clone size, whereas the DNA furnished D and trimming. Present in this sample are a few hundred thousand clones, more than 65% of which were seen just once. The ten largest clones represent approximately 14% of the sample.

One collaborating source in Seattle enrolled patients while the patients were actively infected and followed the patients over time throughout the course of disease. Each collaborating institution followed its own protocols to collect whole blood in K2EDTA tubes. Collaborator samples were shipped for TCRbeta analysis as frozen whole blood, isolated PBMCs, or DNA extracted from either sample type. From V the trimming removes 2 bases and from J it removes 3 bases, while the gene matches leave 4 bases of the junction unaccounted for. There are 14 amino acids in the CDR3, from cysteine to phenylalanine inclusive. Kept here is only the CDR3 DNA, which spans 42 bases and is read in frame from base 1. CDR1 and CDR2 were assigned from the germline V gene as SGDLS and YYNGEE.

The specimen was peripheral blood. The source of this sequence is a person aged 70 to 85 with COVID-19, enrolled during active disease. Rearrangement joined TRBV9 to TRBJ1-1; 7 bases in the junction line up with TRBD1. The nucleotides read TGTGCCAGCAGCGTCCGGGACAGCTACACTGAAGCTTTCTTT. This yields the protein CASSVRDSYTEAFF.